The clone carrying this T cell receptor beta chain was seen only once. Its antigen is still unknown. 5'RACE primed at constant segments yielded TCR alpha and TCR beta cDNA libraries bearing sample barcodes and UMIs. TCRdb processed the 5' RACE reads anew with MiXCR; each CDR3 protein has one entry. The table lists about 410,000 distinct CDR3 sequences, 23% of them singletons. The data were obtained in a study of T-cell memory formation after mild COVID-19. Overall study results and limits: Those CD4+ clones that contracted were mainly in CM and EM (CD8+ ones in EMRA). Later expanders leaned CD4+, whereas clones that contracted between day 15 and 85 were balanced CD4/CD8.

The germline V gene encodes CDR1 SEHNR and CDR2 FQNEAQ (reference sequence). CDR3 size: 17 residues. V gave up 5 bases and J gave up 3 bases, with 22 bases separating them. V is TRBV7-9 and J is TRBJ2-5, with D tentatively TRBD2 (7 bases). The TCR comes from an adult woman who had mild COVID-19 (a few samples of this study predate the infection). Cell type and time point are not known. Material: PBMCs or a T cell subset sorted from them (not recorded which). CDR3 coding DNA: TGTGCCAGCAGCCAACTCACCACGTTAGGGGGGGAAGAGACCCAGTACTTC. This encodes CASSQLTTLGGEETQYF.